The T cell receptor beta chain under discussion was sequenced for a study of blood T cell repertoires in COVID-19. Data came from immunoSEQ multiplex PCR; TCRdb stores just in-frame clones and leaves some out. The sample shows under 80,000 clones, around 87% of them seen only once. CDR3 length equals 15 residues. Germline lookup yields CDR1 SGHDT and CDR2 YYEEEE. V gave up 2 bases and J gave up 5 bases; unmatched junction bases: 6. The specimen sequenced was peripheral blood. The chain recombines TRBV5-6 with TRBJ1-4; 7 bases line up with TRBD1. The clonotype was recovered from a human donor in a cohort sampled during active COVID-19. The CDR3 nucleotides are TGTGCCAGCAGCTTACGACAGGGCCCAAATGAAAAACTGTTTTTT. It codes for CASSLRQGPNEKLFF.